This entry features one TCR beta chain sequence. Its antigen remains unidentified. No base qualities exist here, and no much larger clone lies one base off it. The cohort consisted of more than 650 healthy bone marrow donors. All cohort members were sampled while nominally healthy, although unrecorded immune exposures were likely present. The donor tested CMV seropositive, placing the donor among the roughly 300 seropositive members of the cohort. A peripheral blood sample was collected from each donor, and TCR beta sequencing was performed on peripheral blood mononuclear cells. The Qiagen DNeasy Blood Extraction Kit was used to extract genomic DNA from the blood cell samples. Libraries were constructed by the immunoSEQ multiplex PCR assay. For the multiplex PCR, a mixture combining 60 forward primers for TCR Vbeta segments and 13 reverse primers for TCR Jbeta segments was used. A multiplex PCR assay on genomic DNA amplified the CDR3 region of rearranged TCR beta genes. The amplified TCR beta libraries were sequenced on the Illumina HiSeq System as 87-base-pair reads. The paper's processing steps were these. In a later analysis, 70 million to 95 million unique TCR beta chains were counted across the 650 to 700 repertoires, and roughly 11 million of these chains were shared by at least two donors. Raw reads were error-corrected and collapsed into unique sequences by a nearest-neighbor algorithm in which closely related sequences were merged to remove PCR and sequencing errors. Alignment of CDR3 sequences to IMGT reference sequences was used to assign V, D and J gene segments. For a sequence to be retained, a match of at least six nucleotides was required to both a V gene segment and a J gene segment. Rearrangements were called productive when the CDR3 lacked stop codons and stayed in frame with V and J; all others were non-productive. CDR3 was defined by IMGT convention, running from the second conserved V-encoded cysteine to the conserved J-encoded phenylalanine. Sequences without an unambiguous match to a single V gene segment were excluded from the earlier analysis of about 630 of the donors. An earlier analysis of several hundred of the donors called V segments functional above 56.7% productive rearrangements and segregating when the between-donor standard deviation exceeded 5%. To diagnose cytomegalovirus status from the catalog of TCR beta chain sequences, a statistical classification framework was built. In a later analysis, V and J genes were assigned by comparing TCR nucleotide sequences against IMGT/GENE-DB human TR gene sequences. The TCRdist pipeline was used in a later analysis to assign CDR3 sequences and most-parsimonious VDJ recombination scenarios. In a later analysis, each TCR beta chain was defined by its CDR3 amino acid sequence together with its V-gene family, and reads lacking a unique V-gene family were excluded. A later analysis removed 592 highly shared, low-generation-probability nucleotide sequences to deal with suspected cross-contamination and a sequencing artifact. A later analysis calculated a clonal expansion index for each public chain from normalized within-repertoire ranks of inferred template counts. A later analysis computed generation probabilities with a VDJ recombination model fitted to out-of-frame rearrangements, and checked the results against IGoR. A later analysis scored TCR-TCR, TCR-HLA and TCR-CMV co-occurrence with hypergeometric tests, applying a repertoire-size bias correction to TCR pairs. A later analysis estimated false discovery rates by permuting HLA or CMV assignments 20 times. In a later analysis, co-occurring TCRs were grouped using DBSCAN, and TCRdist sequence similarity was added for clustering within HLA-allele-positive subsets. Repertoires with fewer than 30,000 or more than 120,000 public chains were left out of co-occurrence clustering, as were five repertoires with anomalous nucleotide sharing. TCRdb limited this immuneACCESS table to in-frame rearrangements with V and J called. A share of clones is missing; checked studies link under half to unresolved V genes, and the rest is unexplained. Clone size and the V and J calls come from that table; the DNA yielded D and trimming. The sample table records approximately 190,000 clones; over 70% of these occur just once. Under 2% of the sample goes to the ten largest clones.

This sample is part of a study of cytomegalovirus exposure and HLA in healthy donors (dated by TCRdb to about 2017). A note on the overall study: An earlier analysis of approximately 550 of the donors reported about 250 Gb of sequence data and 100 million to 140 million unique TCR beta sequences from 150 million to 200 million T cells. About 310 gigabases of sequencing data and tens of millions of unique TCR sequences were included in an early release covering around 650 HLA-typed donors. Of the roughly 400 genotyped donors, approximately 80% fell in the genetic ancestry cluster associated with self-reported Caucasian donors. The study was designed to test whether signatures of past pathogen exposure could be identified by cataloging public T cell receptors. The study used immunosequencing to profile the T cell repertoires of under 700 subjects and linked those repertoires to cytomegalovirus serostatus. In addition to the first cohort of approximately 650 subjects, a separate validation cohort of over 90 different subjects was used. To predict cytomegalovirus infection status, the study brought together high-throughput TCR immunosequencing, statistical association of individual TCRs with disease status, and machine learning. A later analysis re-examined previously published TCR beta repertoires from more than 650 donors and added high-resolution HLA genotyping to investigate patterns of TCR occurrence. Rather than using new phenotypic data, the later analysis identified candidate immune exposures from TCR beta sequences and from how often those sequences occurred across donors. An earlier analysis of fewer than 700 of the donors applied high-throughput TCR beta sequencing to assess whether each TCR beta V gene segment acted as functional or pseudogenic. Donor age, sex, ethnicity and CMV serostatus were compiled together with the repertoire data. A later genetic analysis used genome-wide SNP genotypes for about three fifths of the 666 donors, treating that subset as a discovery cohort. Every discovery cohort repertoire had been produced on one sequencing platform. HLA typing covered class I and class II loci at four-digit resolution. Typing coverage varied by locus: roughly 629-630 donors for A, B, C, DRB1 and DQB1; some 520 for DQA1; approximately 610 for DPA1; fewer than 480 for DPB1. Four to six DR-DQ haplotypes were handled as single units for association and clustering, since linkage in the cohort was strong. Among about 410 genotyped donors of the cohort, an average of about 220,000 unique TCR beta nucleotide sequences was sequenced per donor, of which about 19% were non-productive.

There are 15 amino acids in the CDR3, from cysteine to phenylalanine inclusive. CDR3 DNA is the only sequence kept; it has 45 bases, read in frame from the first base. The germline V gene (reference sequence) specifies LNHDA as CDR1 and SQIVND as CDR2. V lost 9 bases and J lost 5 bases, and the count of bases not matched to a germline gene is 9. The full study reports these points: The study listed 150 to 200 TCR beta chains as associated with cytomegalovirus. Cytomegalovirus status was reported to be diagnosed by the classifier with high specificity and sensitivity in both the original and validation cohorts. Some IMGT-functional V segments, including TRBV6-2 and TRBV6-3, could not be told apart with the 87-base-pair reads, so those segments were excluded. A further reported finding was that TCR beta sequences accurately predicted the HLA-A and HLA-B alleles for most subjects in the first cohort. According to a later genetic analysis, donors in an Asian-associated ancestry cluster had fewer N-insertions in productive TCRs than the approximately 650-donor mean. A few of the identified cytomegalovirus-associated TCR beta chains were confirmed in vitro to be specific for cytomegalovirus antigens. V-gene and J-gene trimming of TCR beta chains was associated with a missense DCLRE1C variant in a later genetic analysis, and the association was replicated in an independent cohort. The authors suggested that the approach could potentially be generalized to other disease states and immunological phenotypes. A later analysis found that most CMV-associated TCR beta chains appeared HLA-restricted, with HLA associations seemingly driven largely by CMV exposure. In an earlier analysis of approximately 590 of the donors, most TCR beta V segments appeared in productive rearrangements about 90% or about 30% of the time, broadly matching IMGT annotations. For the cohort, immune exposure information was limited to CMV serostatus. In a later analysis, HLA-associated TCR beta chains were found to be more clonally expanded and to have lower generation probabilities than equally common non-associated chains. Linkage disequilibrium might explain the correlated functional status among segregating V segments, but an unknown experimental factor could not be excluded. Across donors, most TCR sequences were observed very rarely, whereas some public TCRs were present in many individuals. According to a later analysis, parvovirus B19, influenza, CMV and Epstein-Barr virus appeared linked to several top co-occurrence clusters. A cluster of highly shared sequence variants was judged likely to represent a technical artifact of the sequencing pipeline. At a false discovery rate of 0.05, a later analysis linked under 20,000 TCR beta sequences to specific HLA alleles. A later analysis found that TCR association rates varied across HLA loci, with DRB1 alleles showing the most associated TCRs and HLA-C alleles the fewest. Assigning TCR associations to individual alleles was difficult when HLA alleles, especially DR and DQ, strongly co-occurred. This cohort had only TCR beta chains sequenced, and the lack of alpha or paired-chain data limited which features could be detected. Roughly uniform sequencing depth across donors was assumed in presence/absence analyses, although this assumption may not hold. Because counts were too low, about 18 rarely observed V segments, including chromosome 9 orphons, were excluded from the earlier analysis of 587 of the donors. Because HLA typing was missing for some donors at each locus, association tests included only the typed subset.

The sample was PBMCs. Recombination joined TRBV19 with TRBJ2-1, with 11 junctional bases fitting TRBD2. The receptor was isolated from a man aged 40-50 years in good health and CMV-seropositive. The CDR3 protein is CASALAGAAHNEQFF. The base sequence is TGTGCCAGCGCACTAGCGGGAGCGGCCCACAATGAGCAGTTCTTC.